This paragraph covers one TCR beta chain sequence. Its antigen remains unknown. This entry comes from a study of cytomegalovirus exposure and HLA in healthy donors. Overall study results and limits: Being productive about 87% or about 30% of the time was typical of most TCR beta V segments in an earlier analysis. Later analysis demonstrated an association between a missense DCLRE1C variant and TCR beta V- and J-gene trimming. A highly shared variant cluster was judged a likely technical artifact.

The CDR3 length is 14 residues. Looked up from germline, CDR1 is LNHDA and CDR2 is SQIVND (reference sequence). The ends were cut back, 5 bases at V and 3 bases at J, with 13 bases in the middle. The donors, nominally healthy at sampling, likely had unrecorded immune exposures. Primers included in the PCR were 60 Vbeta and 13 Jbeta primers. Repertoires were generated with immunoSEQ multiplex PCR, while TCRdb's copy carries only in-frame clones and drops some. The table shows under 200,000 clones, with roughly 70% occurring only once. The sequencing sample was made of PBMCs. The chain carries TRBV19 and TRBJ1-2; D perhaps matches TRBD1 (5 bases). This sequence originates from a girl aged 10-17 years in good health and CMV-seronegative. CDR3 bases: TGTGCCAGTAGTCTTCCGGCGGGGGACTATGGCTACACCTTC. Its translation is CASSLPAGDYGYTF.